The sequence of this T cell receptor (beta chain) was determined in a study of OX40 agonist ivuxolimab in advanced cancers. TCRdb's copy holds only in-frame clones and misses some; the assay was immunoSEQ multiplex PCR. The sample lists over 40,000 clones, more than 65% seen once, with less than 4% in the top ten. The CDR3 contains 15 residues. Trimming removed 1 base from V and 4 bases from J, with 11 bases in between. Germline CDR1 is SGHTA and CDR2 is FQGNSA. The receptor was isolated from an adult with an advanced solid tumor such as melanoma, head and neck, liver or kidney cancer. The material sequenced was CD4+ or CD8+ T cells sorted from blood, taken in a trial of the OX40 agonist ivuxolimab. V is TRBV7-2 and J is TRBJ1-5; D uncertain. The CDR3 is CASSLGPGFNQPQHF. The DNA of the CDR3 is TGTGCCAGCAGCTTAGGACCCGGATTTAATCAGCCCCAGCATTTT.